This T cell receptor beta chain was captured by sequencing in a study of blood T cells in healthy people across ages. Study results and caveats: It was held that diversity estimates obtained from one million T cells represented underestimates.

The length of the CDR3 is 14 residues. Germline V CDR1 and CDR2: MGHRA, YSYEKL. V lost 2 bases to trimming and J lost 1 base, with 8 bases between them. Alongside a J-beta primer mix, a sample-barcoded 5' primer served in a second PCR lasting roughly 6 to 11 cycles. TCRdb independently ran MiXCR on the 5' RACE reads; one entry per CDR3 protein. The profile shows 700,000 or so distinct CDR3 sequences, 20% to 25% of them singletons. This clonotype was seen more than once but under ten times. Its cognate antigen is unknown. Sequenced: blood. The receptor comes from a man between 65 and 79 years old in good health. V usage is TRBV4-1 and J usage is TRBJ1-1, with no clear D. The CDR3 nucleotides read TGCGCCAGCAGCCAAACCATAGCGAACACTGAAGCTTTCTTT. Amino acid sequence: CASSQTIANTEAFF.